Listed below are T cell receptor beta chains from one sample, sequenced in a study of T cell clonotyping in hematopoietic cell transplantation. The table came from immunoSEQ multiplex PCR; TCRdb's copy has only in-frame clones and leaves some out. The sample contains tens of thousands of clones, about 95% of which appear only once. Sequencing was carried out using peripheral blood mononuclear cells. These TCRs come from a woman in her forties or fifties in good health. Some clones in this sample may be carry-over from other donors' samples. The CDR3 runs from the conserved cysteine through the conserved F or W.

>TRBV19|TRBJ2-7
CASSIGGSGTGGHEQYF
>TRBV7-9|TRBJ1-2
CASSLQGVNYGYTF
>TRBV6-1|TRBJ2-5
CASGQDPEESQYF
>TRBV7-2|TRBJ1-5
CASSLYGVRPNQPQHF
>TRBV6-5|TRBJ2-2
CASLDTGELFF
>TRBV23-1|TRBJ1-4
CASSQSRSGLTNNEKLFF
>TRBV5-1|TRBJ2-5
CASSLEETQYF
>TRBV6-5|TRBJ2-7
CASSYGRGGDEQYF
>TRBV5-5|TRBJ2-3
CASSPLAGEGAQYF
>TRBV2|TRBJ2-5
CASNRGPLMETQYF
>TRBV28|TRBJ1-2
CASSSLQGVGYTF
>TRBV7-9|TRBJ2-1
CASSLALGGYNEQFF
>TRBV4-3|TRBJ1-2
CASSQDPGQGNYGYTF
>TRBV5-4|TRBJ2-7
CASSLEGAIPYEQYF
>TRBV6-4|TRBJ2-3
CASTLLAGVGSPDTQYF
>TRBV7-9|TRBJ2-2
CASSLDGPLNTGELFF
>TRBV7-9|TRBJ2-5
CASLGPSLETQYF
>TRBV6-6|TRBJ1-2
CASTAGGNYGYTF
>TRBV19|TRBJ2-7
CASMDSGGPRYEQYF
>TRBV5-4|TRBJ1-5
CASSWYGNQPQHF
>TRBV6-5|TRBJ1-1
CASSGGTVTEAFF
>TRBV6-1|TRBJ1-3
CASSNIVGNTIYF
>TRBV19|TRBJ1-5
CASSPEFGGVTNQPQHF
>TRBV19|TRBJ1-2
CASSIGTLNYGYTF
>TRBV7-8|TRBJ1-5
CASSLGWGRPQPQHF
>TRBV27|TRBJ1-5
CASSWTALGSQHF
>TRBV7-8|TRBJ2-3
CASSRSSDSSDTQYF
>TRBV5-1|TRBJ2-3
CASSWAGGQGDTQYF
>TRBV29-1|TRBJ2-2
CSVNRGPGTGELFF
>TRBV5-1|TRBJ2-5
CASSTSGQETQYF
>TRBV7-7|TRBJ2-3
CASSLGTDRTLDTQYF
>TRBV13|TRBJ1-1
CASSLGVFTEAFF
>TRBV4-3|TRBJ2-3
CASSQLPGVPGDTQYF
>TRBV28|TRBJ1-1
CASTARGHTEAFF
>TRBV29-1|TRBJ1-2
CSVGGVGYGYTF
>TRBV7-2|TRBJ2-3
CASGGFTDTQYF
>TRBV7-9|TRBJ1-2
CASSSETTHNYGYTF
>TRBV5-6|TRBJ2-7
CASSRDRVSYEQYF
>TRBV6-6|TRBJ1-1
CASSFQGEGNTEAFF
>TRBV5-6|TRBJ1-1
CASSLVLGQLNTEAFF
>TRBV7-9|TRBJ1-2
CASSLGDIRDNYGYTF
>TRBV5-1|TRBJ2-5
CASSLQASREGTQYF
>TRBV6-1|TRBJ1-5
CASSFETGSNQPQHF
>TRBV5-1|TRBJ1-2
CASSLGAFYDGYTF
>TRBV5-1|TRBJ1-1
CASSLEQINEAFF
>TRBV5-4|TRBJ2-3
CASSLGAAGLSLDTQYF
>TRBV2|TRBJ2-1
CASSESSGGVYEQFF
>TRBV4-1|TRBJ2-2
CASSQVQGGLTGELFF
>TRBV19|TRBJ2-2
CASSNGREENTGELFF
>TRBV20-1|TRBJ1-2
CSAGRDYGYTF
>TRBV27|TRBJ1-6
CASSSHPGQGASPLHF
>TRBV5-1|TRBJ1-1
CASSLEGGYTEAFF
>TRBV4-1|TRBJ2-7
CASSRTGLGEQYF
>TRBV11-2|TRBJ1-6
CASSPLRDSPLHF
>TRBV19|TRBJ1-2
CASSIGGTGDYGYTF
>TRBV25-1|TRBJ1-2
CASSHRDRDLRGYTF
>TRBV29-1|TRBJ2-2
CSAKDQGANTGELFF